These 14 T cell receptor beta chains came from one sample sequenced in a study of CD4 T cell repertoires in COVID-19 (dated by TCRdb to 2020 to 2023). Library method: the immunoSEQ multiplex PCR assay. The table comes from immuneACCESS by way of TCRdb, which keeps in-frame sequences with V and J called. Part of the clones is missing from these tables; in studies checked, under half for an unresolved V gene and the rest for unknown reasons. This sample is represented by about 22,000 clones; roughly 87% of them were singletons. Roughly 0.58% of the sample rests with the top ten. Memory T cell samples that were not cultured went straight to sequencing right after ex vivo isolation. This specimen was central memory CD4+ T cells from blood, taken before the COVID-19 pandemic. The sample's cell subset or site label, in plain terms: CD4+ T central memory cells. These receptors came from a human donor who had COVID-19.

The chain recombines TRBV7-3 with TRBJ2-5, with a possible D match to TRBD1 (6 bases). The V gene's germline CDR1 is SGHTA and CDR2 FQGTGA. The CDR3 consists of 12 residues. Trimming stripped 9 bases from V and 5 bases from J, with 13 bases between. In DNA form, the CDR3 reads TGTGCCAGATCTGGGGGCCTGGAGACCCAGTACTTC. Translated: CARSGGLETQYF.

The chain uses TRBV6-5 and TRBJ2-3; TRBD1 aligns across 10 bases. The CDR3 covers 16 residues. Looked up from germline, CDR1 is MNHEY and CDR2 is SVGAGI. V was pared by 0 bases and J by 1 base, with 1 base of the junction left unmatched. The CDR3 coding sequence is TGTGCCAGCAGTTACTCGACAGGGGGCGGCACAGATACGCAGTATTTT. This gives the protein CASSYSTGGGTDTQYF.

The V gene is TRBV19, the J gene TRBJ1-3; 7 bases align to TRBD1. The CDR3 spans 15 residues. The V segment lost 5 bases and the J segment 0 bases; nucleotides outside the gene matches: 4. Germline assignment: CDR1 LNHDA and CDR2 SQIVND (reference sequence). The CDR3 DNA is TGTGCCAGTAGTGGTGGGACAGACTCTGGAAACACCATATATTTT. Amino acids: CASSGGTDSGNTIYF. The complete variable domain, with remaining parts taken from reference TRBV19 and TRBJ1-3, reads DGGITQSPKYLFRKEGQNVTLSCEQNLNHDAMYWYRQDPGQGLRLIYYSQIVNDFQKGDIAEGYSVSREKKESFPLTVTSAQKNPTAFYLCASSGGTDSGNTIYFGEGSWLTVV.

V and J are TRBV19 and TRBJ1-2, with no clear D. Per the germline V gene, CDR1 is LNHDA and CDR2 is SQIVND (reference sequence). There are 13 residues in the CDR3. V was clipped by 0 bases and J by 5 bases, with 7 bases between them. The CDR3 sequence is CASSIDTFYGYTF. In nucleotides, the CDR3 is TGTGCCAGTAGTATAGATACTTTTTATGGCTACACCTTC.

V is TRBV5-1 and J is TRBJ1-1, with a weak D call TRBD1 (5 bases). The CDR3 has 13 amino acids. V dropped 5 bases and J dropped 3 bases, with 11 bases sitting between them. Germline assignment: CDR1 SGHRS and CDR2 YFSETQ. The CDR3 protein is CASRDLGDTEAFF. The DNA of the CDR3 is TGCGCCAGCAGAGATCTAGGGGACACTGAAGCTTTCTTT.

The chain employs TRBV7-2 and TRBJ1-2; D is ambiguous. CDR3 length: 15 amino acids. V was clipped by 5 bases and J by 4 bases, with 17 bases between them. Germline V lookup: CDR1 SGHTA, CDR2 FQGNSA. CDR3 in amino acids: CASSTRLSTLYGYTF. The CDR3 DNA reads as TGTGCCAGCAGCACCAGACTCAGTACCCTCTATGGCTACACCTTC.

This chain connects TRBV14 to TRBJ2-5, with D possibly TRBD1 on 5 matching bases. This CDR3 region has 14 residues. V shed 2 bases and J shed 5 bases, with 12 bases lying between them. Germline V gives CDR1 SGHDN, CDR2 FVKESK. The chain's CDR3 is CASSQRGSGETQYF. The CDR3, as DNA: TGTGCCAGCAGCCAAAGGGGCTCAGGGGAGACCCAGTACTTC.

This clone has just a few counts. The gene calls are TRBV4-1 and TRBJ2-1, with 14 bases fitting TRBD2. This CDR3 is 17 amino acids long. V was pared by 4 bases and J by 7 bases, with 9 bases of the junction left unmatched. Germline V CDR1 and CDR2: MGHRA, YSYEKL. The DNA for the CDR3 is TGCGCCAGCAGCCTCCCGGGACTAGCGGGAGATATAAATGAGCAGTTCTTC. As protein: CASSLPGLAGDINEQFF.

The genes are TRBV5-8 and TRBJ2-7, with 11 positions matching TRBD2. Germline assignment: CDR1 SGHTS and CDR2 YDEGEE. This CDR3 spans 15 amino acids. The ends lost 2 bases at V and 5 bases at J; junction bases unmatched: 6. The chain's CDR3 is CASSFGSGRADEQYF. The CDR3 region has the DNA TGTGCCAGCAGCTTCGGTAGCGGGAGGGCGGACGAGCAGTACTTC.

The CDR3 DNA reads as TGTGCCAGCAGTTATCGGGGGGATACGCAGTATTTT. Amino acid sequence: CASSYRGDTQYF. The V call is TRBV11-2, the J call TRBJ2-3; perhaps TRBD2 as D (6 bases). Germline CDR1 reads SGHAT; CDR2 reads FQNNGV. This CDR3 spans 12 amino acids. The germline V and J ends were trimmed by 6 bases and 6 bases, with 10 bases remaining between them. Together with reference TRBV11-2 and TRBJ2-3, the CDR3 gives the full variable domain: EAGVAQSPRYKIIEKRQSVAFWCNPISGHATLYWYQQILGQGPKLLIQFQNNGVVDDSQLPKDRFSAERLKGVDSTLKIQPAKLEDSAVYLCASSYRGDTQYFGPGTRLTVL.

This chain uses TRBV2 with TRBJ2-3; TRBD2 aligns across 7 bases. Germline assignment: CDR1 SNHLY and CDR2 FYNNEI. This CDR3 region has 14 residues. V was pared by 3 bases and J by 4 bases, with 4 bases of the junction left unmatched. CDR3 DNA sequence: TGTGCCAGCAGTGAGGGAGGGCCGGCAGATACGCAGTATTTT. Protein product: CASSEGGPADTQYF.

The chain employs TRBV30 and TRBJ2-3, with 7 bases lining up with TRBD1. This CDR3 is built from 14 residues. Germline-derived CDR1 and CDR2 are GTSNPN and SVGIG (reference sequence). After removal of 1 base from V and 1 base from J, the junction contained 2 bases not matched to a gene. The CDR3 spells CAWSADRGTDTQYF. In DNA, the CDR3 is TGTGCCTGGAGTGCTGACAGGGGCACAGATACGCAGTATTTT.

The rearrangement links TRBV5-1 to TRBJ2-1; tentatively, D is TRBD1 (5 bases). The CDR3 contains 15 residues. The V end lost 0 bases, the J end lost 0 bases, and 7 bases lay between the germline ends. From germline, CDR1 is SGHRS and CDR2 YFSETQ. CDR3 DNA sequence: TGCGCCAGCAGCTTGGACAGGAGCTCCTACAATGAGCAGTTCTTC. Translated, it gives CASSLDRSSYNEQFF.

This rearrangement joins TRBV6-1 to TRBJ2-7, with 10 bases that match TRBD1. V shed 7 bases, J shed 3 bases, and the junction held 3 bases outside the gene matches. Germline assignment: CDR1 MNHNS and CDR2 SASEGT. The CDR3 extends over 13 amino acids. The CDR3 nucleotides read TGTGCCAGCACCCGGACAGGGGGCTACGAGCAGTACTTC. This codes for CASTRTGGYEQYF.